This T cell receptor beta chain was recorded in a study of cytomegalovirus exposure and HLA in healthy donors. Study-wide context: In an early release, HLA-typed donors contributed approximately 80 million unique TCR sequences. Study-wide points: Earlier analysis found most TCR beta V segments productive about 87% or about 30% of the time. In vitro work confirmed that three CMV-associated chains recognize CMV antigens. The number of N-insertions in an Asian-associated ancestry cluster was reportedly below the approximately 600-donor mean in a later analysis.

Trimming removed 6 bases from V and 9 bases from J; junction bases left unmatched: 9. The CDR3 spans 14 residues. Germline values: CDR1 PRHDT, CDR2 FYEKMQ (reference sequence). The study ran its PCR with 60 Vbeta and 13 Jbeta primers. Sequencing used immunoSEQ multiplex PCR; TCRdb keeps in-frame clones, though not all of them. The repertoire holds around 150,000 clones, approximately 90% seen once, with 0.7% to 1% in the top ten. On this clone itself: Its antigen remains unknown.

The source of this sequence is a woman in her thirties in good health and CMV-seronegative. Specimen: PBMCs. The chain carries TRBV13 and TRBJ1-5, with TRBD1 matching 9 bases. As DNA, the CDR3 is TGTGCCAGCAGTTTGGGACAGGGAAAGGTGCCCCAGCATTTT. Amino acid sequence: CASSLGQGKVPQHF.